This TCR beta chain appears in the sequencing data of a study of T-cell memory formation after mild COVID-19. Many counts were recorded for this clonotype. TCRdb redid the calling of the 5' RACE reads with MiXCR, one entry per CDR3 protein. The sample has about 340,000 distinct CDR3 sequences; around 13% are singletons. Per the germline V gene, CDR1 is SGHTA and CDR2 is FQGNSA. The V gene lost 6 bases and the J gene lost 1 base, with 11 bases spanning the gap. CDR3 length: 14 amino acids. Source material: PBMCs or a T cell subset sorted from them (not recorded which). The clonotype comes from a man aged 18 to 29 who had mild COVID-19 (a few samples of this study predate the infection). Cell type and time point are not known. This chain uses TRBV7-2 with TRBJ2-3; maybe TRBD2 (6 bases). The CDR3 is CASRKAGRTDTQYF. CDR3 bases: TGTGCCAGCAGAAAAGCGGGCCGCACAGATACGCAGTATTTT. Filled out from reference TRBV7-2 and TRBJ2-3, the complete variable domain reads GAGVSQSPSNKVTEKGKDVELRCDPISGHTALYWYRQSLGQGLEFLIYFQGNSAPDKSGLPSDRFSAERTGGSVSTLTIQRTQQEDSAVYLCASRKAGRTDTQYFGPGTRLTVL.